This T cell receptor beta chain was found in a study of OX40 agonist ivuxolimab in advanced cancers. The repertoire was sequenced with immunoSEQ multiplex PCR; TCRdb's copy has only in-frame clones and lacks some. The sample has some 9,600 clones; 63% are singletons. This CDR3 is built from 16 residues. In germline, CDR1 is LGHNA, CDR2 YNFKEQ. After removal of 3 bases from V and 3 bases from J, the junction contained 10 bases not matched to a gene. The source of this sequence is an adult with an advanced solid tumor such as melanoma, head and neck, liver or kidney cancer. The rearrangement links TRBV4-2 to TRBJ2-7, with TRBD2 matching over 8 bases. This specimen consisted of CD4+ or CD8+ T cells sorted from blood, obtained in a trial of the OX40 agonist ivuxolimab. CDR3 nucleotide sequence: TGTGCCAGCAGCCACACAATCGACGGGAGGGGCTACGAGCAGTACTTC. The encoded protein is CASSHTIDGRGYEQYF.